Listed below are T cell receptor beta chains from one sample, sequenced in a study of CD8 T cells in Susac syndrome. Each CDR3 protein gets one entry after TCRdb re-called the immunoSEQ multiplex PCR reads with MiXCR. The repertoire holds about 80,000 distinct CDR3 sequences, with about 91% as singletons. The sequenced sample consisted of CD8+ T cells from PBMCs. The receptor set was obtained from a human donor with multiple sclerosis. The CDR3 runs from the conserved cysteine through the conserved F or W. The order of the fields is clone size, J gene, V gene, CDR3 protein. Clone size is stated in some rows and not others, as once, few, many or a class when expanded.

>NA|TRBJ2-3|TRBV9
CASNTMASGTDTQYF
>NA|TRBJ2-1|TRBV12-3/TRBV12-4
CASSKPGLAVYNEQFF
>NA|TRBJ2-7|TRBV27
CASSIQREGPYEQYF
>NA|TRBJ2-6|TRBV11-2
CASSFTSTGGSSGANVLTF
>NA|TRBJ2-7|TRBV3-1
CASSTSQDPYEQYF
>NA|TRBJ1-5|TRBV6-2/TRBV6-3
CASSYLGGQPQHF
>NA|TRBJ2-1|TRBV18
CASSPLSTSEVVYVNEQFF
>NA|TRBJ2-7|TRBV20-1
CSARPGHGAYEQYF
>once|TRBJ2-1|TRBV7-2
CASSPRLAGVYNEQFF
>NA|TRBJ2-7|TRBV4-1
CASSQGQRDYEQYF
>NA|TRBJ1-3|TRBV28
CASSLGQDFSGNTIYF
>NA|TRBJ2-1|TRBV11-2
CASSLFSGGGIYEQFF
>NA|TRBJ2-3|TRBV6-1
CASSERQGTTTDTQYF
>NA|TRBJ1-4|TRBV5-1
CASSLVGLNEKLFF
>once|TRBJ2-1|TRBV6-5
CASNLRGAPHNEQFF
>NA|TRBJ2-7|TRBV27
CASSFYPGGYEQYF
>NA|TRBJ2-7|TRBV15
CATGSEGGSSYEQYF
>NA|TRBJ1-2|TRBV30
CAWFEDFYGYTF
>NA|TRBJ1-1|TRBV3-1
CASSQGTGAHRSSTEAFF
>NA|TRBJ1-3|TRBV27
CASSPRGNGNTIYF
>NA|TRBJ2-1|TRBV30
CAWSSGPEQFF
>NA|TRBJ1-1|TRBV6-1
CASSSQNTEAFF
>NA|TRBJ2-7|TRBV27
CASSIVGQGYEQYF
>NA|TRBJ1-1|TRBV4-3
CASSQDDSRGKTEAFF
>once|TRBJ1-2|TRBV29-1
CSAYQGSANGYTF
>once|TRBJ2-4|TRBV6-2/TRBV6-3
CASSYSREGAKNIQYF
>NA|TRBJ1-5|TRBV28
CASSSLREYSNQPQHF
>NA|TRBJ1-6|TRBV30
CAWTTGTGGSSPLHF
>once|TRBJ1-4|TRBV2
CASRPHMDNEKLFF